This T cell receptor (beta chain) was documented in a study of technical replicates of blood from a handful of donors. The CDR3 totals 15 residues. CDR1 is LGHNA, CDR2 YNFKEQ, per germline. Unmatched junction bases numbered 3, after V lost 3 bases and J lost 3 bases. Assay: immunoSEQ multiplex PCR; the TCRdb copy retains only in-frame clones and omits some. The sample has 65,000 to 85,000 clones; about nine tenths are singletons. This TCR derives from a human donor in good health. V usage is TRBV4-2 and J usage is TRBJ2-1; the match to TRBD1 covers 9 bases. The sequencing input was T cells isolated from PBMCs. CDR3 residues: CASSQGDRDYNEQFF. CDR3 DNA sequence: TGTGCCAGCAGCCAGGGGGACAGGGACTACAATGAGCAGTTCTTC.